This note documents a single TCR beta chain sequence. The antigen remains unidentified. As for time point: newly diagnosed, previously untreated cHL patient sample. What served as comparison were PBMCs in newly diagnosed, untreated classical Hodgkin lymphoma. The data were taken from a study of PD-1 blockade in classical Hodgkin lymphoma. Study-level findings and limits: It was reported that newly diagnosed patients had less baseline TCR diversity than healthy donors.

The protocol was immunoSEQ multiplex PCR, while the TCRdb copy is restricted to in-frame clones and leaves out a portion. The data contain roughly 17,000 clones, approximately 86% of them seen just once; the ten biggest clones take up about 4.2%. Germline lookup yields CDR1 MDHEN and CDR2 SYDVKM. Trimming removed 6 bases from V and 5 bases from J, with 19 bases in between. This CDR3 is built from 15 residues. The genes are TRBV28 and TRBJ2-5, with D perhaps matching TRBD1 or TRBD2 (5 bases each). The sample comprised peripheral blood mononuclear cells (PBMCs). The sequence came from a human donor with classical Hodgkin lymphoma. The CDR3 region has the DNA TGTGCCAGCAGCTTCCCCGGGGACGGATTTGAGACCCAGTACTTC. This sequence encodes CASSFPGDGFETQYF.